Following are 30 T cell receptor beta chains from one sample sequenced in a study of PD-1 blockade in classical Hodgkin lymphoma. Exposure to brentuximab vedotin varied, and each patient had relapsed following autologous stem cell transplantation. Sequencing was performed with immunoSEQ multiplex PCR; in TCRdb, only in-frame clones are kept and a portion is missing. The sample includes some 96,000 clones, around 80% of them seen just once. Source: peripheral blood mononuclear cells (PBMCs), taken at baseline. The source of these receptors is a human donor with classical Hodgkin lymphoma.

The chain joins TRBV2 to TRBJ2-5, with D possibly being TRBD1 (7 bases). In germline, CDR1 is SNHLY, CDR2 FYNNEI. CDR3 size: 13 residues. The ends were cut back, 8 bases at V and 1 base at J, with 11 bases in the middle. The CDR3 DNA reads TGTGCCAGCGGGCGGGACAGCCAAGAGACCCAGTACTTC. It yields the protein CASGRDSQETQYF.

Of note for this clone: Other DNA sequences of this sample code for an identical CDR3. The J gene is TRBJ2-1, the V gene TRBV7-8; 10 nucleotides align to TRBD2. Germline CDR1 reads SGHVS; CDR2 reads FQNEAQ. The CDR3 sequence is 17 residues long. J was trimmed by 3 bases and V by 6 bases; bases with no gene match: 11. The CDR3 loop reads CASSQTTSGMFYNEQFF. CDR3 bases: TGTGCCAGCAGTCAGACAACTAGCGGGATGTTCTACAATGAGCAGTTCTTC.

This clone was found once. The sample holds other DNA sequences that translate to the same CDR3. CDR3 amino acids: CASSSGQGSYEQYF. Here the CDR3 DNA reads TGTGCCAGCAGCTCGGGACAGGGCAGCTACGAGCAGTACTTC. V and J are TRBV7-7 and TRBJ2-7, with 9 nucleotides matching TRBD1. Losses at the gene ends were 4 bases for V and 3 bases for J; bases not matched to a gene: 4. The CDR3 runs 14 residues. Germline V gene sequence: CDR1 SSHAT, CDR2 FNYEAQ (reference sequence).

In its sample, this clone was seen many times. This chain uses TRBV19 with TRBJ2-2; D not certain. The CDR3 runs to 17 residues. V shed 5 bases and J shed 6 bases, with 22 bases lying between them. Germline CDR1 reads LNHDA; CDR2 reads SQIVND (reference sequence). CDR3 nucleotides: TGTGCCAGTAGTTTTATACTGGGCTTGGGTACTGCCGGGGAGCTGTTTTTT. Protein sequence: CASSFILGLGTAGELFF.

The chain employs TRBV2 and TRBJ2-3; possibly TRBD2 for D (5 bases). The CDR3 has 14 residues. V was clipped by 10 bases and J by 5 bases, with 19 bases between them. The germline gives CDR1 SNHLY, CDR2 FYNNEI. CDR3 coding DNA: TGTGCCACCACACTCGGCCTCGCGGGAGATACGCAGTATTTT. This sequence encodes CATTLGLAGDTQYF.

As DNA, the CDR3 is TGTGCCAGCAAGGGGCAGGGGGCTCGGACCGGGGAGCTGTTTTTT. Protein: CASKGQGARTGELFF. The chain links TRBV7-8 to TRBJ2-2; 8 bases line up with TRBD1. The V and J ends lost 7 bases and 5 bases, in that order; junction bases with no gene match: 9. There are 15 residues in the CDR3. Germline CDR1 is SGHVS and CDR2 is FQNEAQ.

The chain has TRBV5-6 and TRBJ1-2; D call uncertain. V lost 2 bases and J lost 8, with 13 bases in between. This CDR3 contains 13 residues. Germline values: CDR1 SGHDT, CDR2 YYEEEE. CDR3 loop: CASSLSGSRGYTF. DNA for the CDR3: TGTGCCAGCAGCTTATCAGGATCTCGGGGCTACACCTTC.

This rearrangement joins TRBV19 to TRBJ1-1; 9 bases are a match to TRBD1. Germline loops: CDR1 LNHDA, CDR2 SQIVND (reference sequence). Trimming took 2 bases from V and 1 from J; bases not matched to a gene: 2. CDR3 size: 15 residues. CDR3 coding DNA: TGTGCCAGTAGTATATCGACAGGGGGGAACACTGAAGCTTTCTTT. Translation gives CASSISTGGNTEAFF.

The chain carries TRBV6-6 and TRBJ1-2; maybe TRBD1 (6 bases). The ends were cut back, 4 bases at V and 8 bases at J, with 14 bases in the middle. CDR3 length equals 13 residues. The germline V gene has CDR1 MNHNY and CDR2 SVGAGI (reference sequence). The CDR3 DNA follows: TGTGCCAGCAGTTTTGCAGGGGCTGCGGGCTACACCTTC. Protein product: CASSFAGAAGYTF.

This clone has just a few counts. The genes are TRBV5-1 and TRBJ2-3; a possible D gene is TRBD2 (6 bases). Per the germline V gene, CDR1 is SGHRS and CDR2 is YFSETQ. Trimming took off 2 bases at V and 1 base at J, with 11 bases between the two ends. This CDR3 has 15 amino acids. The chain's CDR3 is CASSFREIGTDTQYF. DNA of the CDR3: TGCGCCAGCAGCTTCCGGGAGATTGGCACAGATACGCAGTATTTT.

This chain links TRBV29-1 with TRBJ2-1, with 13 bases identical to TRBD2. The CDR3 runs to 16 residues. V was clipped by 4 bases and J by 1 base; unmatched bases: 4. From germline, CDR1 is SQVTM and CDR2 ANQGSEA. Here the CDR3 reads CSVGTSGSSSYNEQFF. The CDR3 DNA reads as TGCAGCGTTGGGACTAGCGGGAGTTCTTCCTACAATGAGCAGTTCTTC.

This clone was detected only a few times. The chain has TRBV7-6 and TRBJ2-5; D gene ambiguous. CDR1 and CDR2 (germline): SGHVS, FNYEAQ. The length of the CDR3 is 13 residues. With 3 bases removed from V and 0 bases from J, the gap between germline ends came to 5 bases. CDR3 loop: CASSFTHQETQYF. The CDR3 nucleotides read TGTGCCAGCAGCTTTACGCACCAAGAGACCCAGTACTTC.

The chain is built from TRBV19 and TRBJ1-5; tentative D call: TRBD1 (6 bases). Germline-derived CDR1 and CDR2 are LNHDA and SQIVND (reference sequence). V was pared by 6 bases and J by 2 bases, with 26 bases between. This CDR3 is 19 amino acids long. CDR3 region: CASRPRDTSGIFGNQPQHF. The CDR3 coding sequence is TGTGCCAGTAGACCCAGGGACACGTCGGGGATATTTGGCAATCAGCCCCAGCATTTT. The variable domain in full, with the rest retrieved from reference TRBV19 and TRBJ1-5, is DGGITQSPKYLFRKEGQNVTLSCEQNLNHDAMYWYRQDPGQGLRLIYYSQIVNDFQKGDIAEGYSVSREKKESFPLTVTSAQKNPTAFYLCASRPRDTSGIFGNQPQHFGDGTRLSIL.

The rearrangement joins TRBV10-3 to TRBJ2-1, with D perhaps matching TRBD1 (6 bases). The germline CDR1 and CDR2 sequences are ENHRY and SYGVKD. This CDR3 spans 16 amino acids. V gave up 3 bases and J gave up 5 bases, with 17 bases separating them. The CDR3 sequence is CAISDWTRQADNEQFF. CDR3 in DNA: TGTGCCATCAGTGACTGGACTCGACAGGCCGACAATGAGCAGTTCTTC.

V is TRBV19 and J is TRBJ2-5; the D is unclear. CDR1 LNHDA and CDR2 SQIVND come from the germline V gene (reference sequence). V lost 3 bases to trimming and J lost 2 bases, with 4 bases between them. This CDR3 is built from 12 residues. Written as DNA, the CDR3 is TGTGCCAGTAGTATCAGGCAAGAGACCCAGTACTTC. Its translation: CASSIRQETQYF.

The chain carries TRBV10-3 and TRBJ2-3; TRBD2 is a possible D gene (5 bases). This CDR3 spans 13 amino acids. Trimming pared 11 bases from V and 6 bases from J, leaving 18 bases between. CDR1 is ENHRY and CDR2 is SYGVKD in the germline V gene. Here the CDR3 reads CALSGGSPDTQYF. DNA for the CDR3: TGTGCCCTCTCGGGTGGGAGCCCGGATACGCAGTATTTT.

This rearrangement joins TRBV5-5 to TRBJ2-2; possible D gene TRBD1, 5 bases. Germline assignment: CDR1 SGHKS and CDR2 YYEKEE (reference sequence). The V end lost 4 bases, the J end lost 4 bases, and 17 bases lay between the germline ends. This CDR3 has 16 amino acids. This CDR3 reads CASSRDSTLPTGELFF. The CDR3 DNA is TGTGCCAGCAGCCGAGACAGCACTTTACCCACCGGGGAGCTGTTTTTT. The complete variable domain, with remaining parts taken from reference TRBV5-5 and TRBJ2-2, reads DAGVTQSPTHLIKTRGQQVTLRCSPISGHKSVSWYQQVLGQGPQFIFQYYEKEERGRGNFPDRFSARQFPNYSSELNVNALLLGDSALYLCASSRDSTLPTGELFFGEGSRLTVL.

This sequence joins TRBV9 and TRBJ1-3; a weak D match, TRBD1 (6 bases). V was clipped by 4 bases and J by 8 bases, with 19 bases between them. The CDR3 is made up of 15 amino acids. Germline CDR1 and CDR2: SGDLS and YYNGEE. The CDR3 sequence: CASSPRPQGMDTIYF. The CDR3 region has the DNA TGTGCCAGCAGCCCCCGGCCCCAGGGGATGGACACCATATATTTT.

This chain links TRBV5-6 with TRBJ2-3; 10 nucleotides line up with TRBD2. This CDR3 region has 15 residues. V shed 6 bases, J shed 4 bases, and the junction held 8 bases outside the gene matches. CDR1 and CDR2 from the germline V gene are SGHDT and YYEEEE. The CDR3 loop is CASTLGLAVADTQYF. CDR3 sequence (DNA): TGTGCCAGCACCCTAGGACTAGCGGTAGCAGATACGCAGTATTTT.

CDR3 residues: CASSQSAGLNTEAFF. The CDR3 DNA reads TGTGCCAGCAGCCAGAGTGCAGGGCTGAACACTGAAGCTTTCTTT. The chain carries TRBV7-6 and TRBJ1-1, with D perhaps matching TRBD1 (5 bases). V was pared by 5 bases and J by 0 bases, with 13 bases between. Germline V gene data show CDR1 as SGHVS and CDR2 as FNYEAQ. This CDR3 contains 15 residues. The complete variable domain, with remaining parts taken from reference TRBV7-6 and TRBJ1-1, reads GAGVSQSPRYKVTKRGQDVALRCDPISGHVSLYWYRQALGQGPEFLTYFNYEAQQDKSGLPNDRFSAERPEGSISTLTIQRTEQRDSAMYRCASSQSAGLNTEAFFGQGTRLTVV.

V gene TRBV28 combines with J gene TRBJ2-7; the match to TRBD1 covers 12 bases. The V and J ends lost 6 bases and 7 bases, in that order; junction bases with no gene match: 16. The CDR3 is 17 residues long. Germline values: CDR1 MDHEN, CDR2 SYDVKM. CDR3 amino acids: CASSPRGWGQGAREQYF. CDR3 DNA sequence: TGTGCCAGCAGCCCACGCGGGTGGGGACAGGGGGCGCGAGAGCAGTACTTC.

The DNA for the CDR3 is TGTGCCAGCTCCTTTGGTTCCTACGAGCAGTACTTC. Translation gives CASSFGSYEQYF. V and J are TRBV18 and TRBJ2-7, with no clear D. The CDR3 length is 12 residues. Germline V gene sequence: CDR1 KGHSH, CDR2 LQKENI. The V end lost 6 bases, the J end lost 1 base, and 7 bases lay between the germline ends. The full variable domain, completed using reference TRBV18 and TRBJ2-7, is NAGVMQNPRHLVRRRGQEARLRCSPMKGHSHVYWYRQLPEEGLKFMVYLQKENIIDESGMPKERFSAEFPKEGPSILRIQQVVRGDSAAYFCASSFGSYEQYFGPGTRLTVT.

V gene TRBV28 combines with J gene TRBJ1-5; 7 bases fit TRBD1. J lost 4 bases, V lost 5 bases, and 8 bases had no gene match. The CDR3 consists of 15 residues. The germline CDR1 and CDR2 sequences are MDHEN and SYDVKM. The chain's CDR3 is CASSPSGTVNQPQHF. CDR3 coding DNA: TGTGCCAGCAGTCCCTCCGGGACAGTAAATCAGCCCCAGCATTTT.

The chain joins TRBV4-1 to TRBJ1-2; D is undetermined. Trimming pared 4 bases from V and 7 bases from J, leaving 19 bases between. This CDR3 spans 15 amino acids. Per the germline V gene, CDR1 is MGHRA and CDR2 is YSYEKL. The CDR3 DNA is TGCGCCAGCAGCCGAGCTCTTGGCCGGATCGCTGGCTACACCTTC. Amino acids: CASSRALGRIAGYTF.

The V call is TRBV5-4, the J call TRBJ1-4; D perhaps matches TRBD1 (5 bases). The CDR3 runs 15 residues. Germline CDR1 and CDR2: SGHNT and YYREEE (reference sequence). The germline V and J ends were trimmed by 6 bases and 4 bases, with 16 bases remaining between them. As DNA, the CDR3 is TGTGCCAGCAACCAAGGCGGGGGACTTAATGAAAAACTGTTTTTT. Its translation: CASNQGGGLNEKLFF.

The chain combines TRBV7-2 with TRBJ1-4; no clear D. The germline gives CDR1 SGHTA, CDR2 FQGNSA. The ends were cut back, 1 base at V and 6 bases at J, with 9 bases in the middle. This CDR3 has 14 amino acids. DNA of the CDR3: TGTGCCAGCAGCTTAGAGCCGAGCTATGAAAAACTGTTTTTT. Protein product: CASSLEPSYEKLFF.

This chain joins TRBV6-1 and TRBJ2-7; D unresolved. Trimming left V 11 bases short and J 3 bases short, with 17 bases between. Germline V gene data show CDR1 as MNHNS and CDR2 as SASEGT. This CDR3 region has 13 residues. The CDR3 bases are TGTGCCTCCCAGGCCGGCCTCCACTACGAGCAGTACTTC. It translates to CASQAGLHYEQYF.

This clone occurred a few times. V usage is TRBV11-2 and J usage is TRBJ2-6; the match to TRBD1 covers 9 bases. The V gene end was trimmed by 8 bases and the J gene end by 2 bases; junction bases not matched to a gene: 10. This CDR3 is built from 17 residues. Germline V CDR1 and CDR2: SGHAT, FQNNGV. The CDR3 region has the DNA TGTGCCAGCGGTATGGGACAGGGAATAACTGGGGCCAACGTCCTGACTTTC. It specifies CASGMGQGITGANVLTF. Together with reference TRBV11-2 and TRBJ2-6, the CDR3 gives the full variable domain: EAGVAQSPRYKIIEKRQSVAFWCNPISGHATLYWYQQILGQGPKLLIQFQNNGVVDDSQLPKDRFSAERLKGVDSTLKIQPAKLEDSAVYLCASGMGQGITGANVLTFGAGSRLTVL.

The genes are TRBV5-1 and TRBJ2-7, with D possibly being TRBD2 (5 bases). Germline values: CDR1 SGHRS, CDR2 YFSETQ. Trimming took off 4 bases at V and 4 bases at J, with 12 bases between the two ends. The CDR3 spans 13 residues. The CDR3 loop is CASSHGLDYEQYF. DNA for the CDR3: TGCGCCAGCAGCCACGGACTTGATTACGAGCAGTACTTC. Full variable domain (outside the CDR3, taken from reference TRBV5-1 and TRBJ2-7): KAGVTQTPRYLIKTRGQQVTLSCSPISGHRSVSWYQQTPGQGLQFLFEYFSETQRNKGNFPGRFSGRQFSNSRSEMNVSTLELGDSALYLCASSHGLDYEQYFGPGTRLTVT.

The chain combines TRBV5-1 with TRBJ2-7, with TRBD1 matching over 8 bases. CDR3 length: 13 amino acids. V lost 3 bases to trimming and J lost 7 bases; unmatched junction nucleotides: 6. Germline lookup yields CDR1 SGHRS and CDR2 YFSETQ. In nucleotides, the CDR3 is TGCGCCAGCAGCTCCGCCGGGACAGGAGAGCAGTACTTC. This sequence encodes CASSSAGTGEQYF. Combining the CDR3 with reference TRBV5-1 and TRBJ2-7 gives the whole variable domain KAGVTQTPRYLIKTRGQQVTLSCSPISGHRSVSWYQQTPGQGLQFLFEYFSETQRNKGNFPGRFSGRQFSNSRSEMNVSTLELGDSALYLCASSSAGTGEQYFGPGTRLTVT.